These 27 T cell receptor beta chains were sequenced from one sample in a study of shared T cell receptors in the human thymus. Some clones are missing from TCRdb's copy, which holds only in-frame ones; the method was immunoSEQ multiplex PCR. The data hold approximately 760,000 clones, with roughly 88% observed a single time. A further study also used this sample, focusing on human thymus T cells.

Sequenced material: thymocytes. Every receptor here comes from a girl under three years old with a congenital heart defect.

The rearrangement uses TRBV11-1 and TRBJ2-1; 11 bases align to TRBD2. This CDR3 is built from 17 residues. The junction had 7 bases not matched to a gene; V was cut back by 1 base and J by 5 bases. Germline-derived CDR1 and CDR2 are SGHAT and FQDESV (reference sequence). The CDR3 nucleotides read TGTGCCAGCAGCTTAGGTAGCGGGGGGGCCCTTAACAATGAGCAGTTCTTC. Translated: CASSLGSGGALNNEQFF.

The chain employs TRBV18 and TRBJ2-1, with 12 bases lining up with TRBD2. In germline, CDR1 is KGHSH, CDR2 LQKENI. This CDR3 has 17 amino acids. With V trimmed by 5 bases and J by 0 bases, 5 bases remained unmatched. CDR3 nucleotide sequence: TGTGCCAGCTCAGCAGCTAGCGGGGGGGACTCCTACAATGAGCAGTTCTTC. Translated, it gives CASSAASGGDSYNEQFF.

This clone has more than one count but fewer than ten. This sequence joins TRBV5-4 and TRBJ2-4, with D possibly being TRBD1 (5 bases). The CDR3 runs to 16 residues. Germline CDR1 SGHNT, CDR2 YYREEE (reference sequence). Trimming took 4 bases from V and 0 from J, leaving 14 bases between them. CDR3 nucleotide sequence: TGTGCCAGCAGCGCTTCGACAGTCCTAGCCAAAAACATTCAGTACTTC. It encodes CASSASTVLAKNIQYF.

The chain has TRBV28 and TRBJ1-2; 10 bases line up with TRBD1. Germline V gene sequence: CDR1 MDHEN, CDR2 SYDVKM. CDR3 length equals 16 residues. The trim removed 2 bases at V and 7 bases at J, leaving 10 bases unmatched. The CDR3 loop reads CASSLGGLGDRGGYTF. DNA for the CDR3: TGTGCCAGCAGTTTAGGCGGTTTGGGGGACAGGGGTGGCTACACCTTC.

The chain links TRBV5-1 to TRBJ1-1; maybe TRBD1 (5 bases). Germline V gives CDR1 SGHRS, CDR2 YFSETQ. V dropped 2 bases and J dropped 0 bases, with 8 bases sitting between them. The CDR3 runs 14 residues. The CDR3 region is CASSLRGLNTEAFF. The CDR3 DNA reads TGCGCCAGCAGCTTAAGGGGATTGAACACTGAAGCTTTCTTT.

V and J are TRBV15 and TRBJ1-4, with 7 positions matching TRBD1. This CDR3 is 15 amino acids long. The ends lost 2 bases at V and 7 bases at J; junction bases unmatched: 7. Germline V CDR1 and CDR2: LNHNV, YYDKDF (reference sequence). CDR3 amino acids: CATSRSTGIVEKLFF. The CDR3 nucleotides read TGTGCCACCAGCAGATCGACAGGGATAGTTGAAAAACTGTTTTTT.

The chain carries TRBV19 and TRBJ1-5, with D possibly being TRBD1 (5 bases). The length of the CDR3 is 18 residues. Deletions cut 3 bases from V and 0 bases from J, with 18 bases between. The germline CDR1 and CDR2 sequences are LNHDA and SQIVND (reference sequence). The CDR3 reads CASSMARVFSYSNQPQHF. CDR3 coding DNA: TGTGCCAGTAGTATGGCCAGGGTATTTTCGTATAGCAATCAGCCCCAGCATTTT.

The chain carries TRBV13 and TRBJ2-2, with 11 bases identical to TRBD2. V was pared by 3 bases and J by 1 base, with 7 bases of the junction left unmatched. From germline, CDR1 is PRHDT and CDR2 FYEKMQ (reference sequence). This CDR3 spans 18 amino acids. The DNA for the CDR3 is TGTGCCAGCAGCTTTTTAGCGGGGGGGCTAAAGAACACCGGGGAGCTGTTTTTT. Protein sequence: CASSFLAGGLKNTGELFF.

This chain connects TRBV7-6 to TRBJ1-3; TRBD1 might be the D (5 bases). Trimming left V 3 bases short and J 0 bases short, with 12 bases between. The CDR3 totals 16 residues. CDR1 SGHVS and CDR2 FNYEAQ come from the germline V gene. The chain's CDR3 is CASSFQGPHSGNTIYF. The CDR3 DNA sequence: TGTGCCAGCAGCTTCCAGGGCCCACACTCTGGAAACACCATATATTTT.

The chain recombines TRBV27 with TRBJ2-5, with 9 bases matching TRBD1. Losses at the gene ends were 6 bases for V and 4 bases for J; bases not matched to a gene: 12. The germline gives CDR1 MNHEY, CDR2 SMNVEV (reference sequence). The CDR3 is 16 residues long. The CDR3 DNA is TGTGCCAGCAGACCTACAGGGGGCGAAAAGGGAGAGACCCAGTACTTC. Translation: CASRPTGGEKGETQYF.

Regarding this clone: This sample also contains other DNA sequences that code for the same CDR3. The chain uses TRBV25-1 and TRBJ1-6; 7 nucleotides agree with TRBD1. V shed 1 base and J 7 bases; nucleotides not matched to a gene: 7. The CDR3 is 16 residues long. Germline assignment: CDR1 MGHDK and CDR2 SYGVNS. The CDR3, as DNA: TGTGCCAGCAGTGAATCGGCAGGGGGATTCAATTCACCCCTCCACTTT. This translates into CASSESAGGFNSPLHF.

V gene TRBV4-1 combines with J gene TRBJ1-1, with TRBD1 identical over 8 bases. V shed 0 bases and J 0 bases; nucleotides not matched to a gene: 12. This CDR3 is 19 amino acids long. CDR1 is MGHRA, CDR2 YSYEKL, per germline. CDR3 sequence (DNA): TGCGCCAGCAGCCAAGATCTACCCGGGCAGGGGGCTGTGAACACTGAAGCTTTCTTT. Translation: CASSQDLPGQGAVNTEAFF.

The chain joins TRBV9 to TRBJ1-1; 7 bases are shared with TRBD1. CDR1 is SGDLS, CDR2 YYNGEE, per germline. CDR3 length equals 18 residues. With V trimmed by 0 bases and J by 1 base, 12 bases remained unmatched. The CDR3 nucleotides read TGTGCCAGCAGCGTAGCTGGAGGGGGCGGTGGACGGAACACTGAAGCTTTCTTT. It encodes CASSVAGGGGGRNTEAFF.

CDR3 bases: TGTGCCAGCAGCGGGGTCCCCCCAGGGGGCGATGGCTACACCTTC. Its translation is CASSGVPPGGDGYTF. This chain joins TRBV9 and TRBJ1-2; TRBD1 matches at 8 bases. Germline V gene data show CDR1 as SGDLS and CDR2 as YYNGEE. CDR3 length equals 15 residues. Germline trimming cut 3 bases from V and 6 bases from J; bases unmatched to any gene: 10.

V and J are TRBV14 and TRBJ1-2; unclear D gene. Between the trimmed V and J ends, which lost 5 bases and 4 bases, there was a span of 17 bases. The CDR3 loop spans 15 amino acids. Germline values: CDR1 SGHDN, CDR2 FVKESK. CDR3 DNA: TGTGCCAGCAGCACCCGAAACCCCCGAGTCTATGGCTACACCTTC. As protein: CASSTRNPRVYGYTF.

The chain recombines TRBV18 with TRBJ2-6; 7 positions agree with TRBD1. The CDR3 has 19 residues. J gave up 2 bases and V 3 bases, and 13 bases lay outside the gene matches. Germline lookup yields CDR1 KGHSH and CDR2 LQKENI. CDR3 DNA: TGTGCCAGCTCACCCGGCGACAGGGAAAAAGTAGCTGGGGCCAACGTCCTGACTTTC. It translates to CASSPGDREKVAGANVLTF.

The table lists this clone with a count of one. The rearrangement uses TRBV5-1 and TRBJ2-3; 13 nucleotides align to TRBD2. The trim removed 0 bases at V and 7 bases at J, leaving 8 bases unmatched. The CDR3 has 17 residues. Germline CDR1 reads SGHRS; CDR2 reads YFSETQ. The CDR3 DNA sequence: TGCGCCAGCAGCTTGGATCAACTAGCGGGGGGGCCGAATACGCAGTATTTT. This encodes CASSLDQLAGGPNTQYF.

The rearrangement links TRBV5-1 to TRBJ1-2, with 9 nucleotides matching TRBD1. CDR1 and CDR2 (germline): SGHRS, YFSETQ. This CDR3 has 15 residues. V trimming: 2 bases; J trimming: 4 bases; junction bases outside the gene matches: 6. CDR3 region: CASSLGTGGSYGYTF. For the CDR3, the DNA is TGCGCCAGCAGCTTAGGAACAGGGGGCTCCTATGGCTACACCTTC.

The V call is TRBV27, the J call TRBJ1-5; a possible D gene is TRBD1 (5 bases). In germline, CDR1 is MNHEY, CDR2 SMNVEV (reference sequence). V lost 3 bases to trimming and J lost 3 bases, with 15 bases between them. The CDR3 covers 16 residues. CDR3 amino acids: CASSFQGGTTNQPQHF. The CDR3 bases are TGTGCCAGCAGTTTTCAGGGTGGAACTACCAATCAGCCCCAGCATTTT.

The rearrangement joins TRBV6-6 to TRBJ2-3; D unclear. V dropped 10 bases and J dropped 6 bases, with 11 bases sitting between them. The CDR3 has 11 amino acids. Germline assignment: CDR1 MNHNY and CDR2 SVGAGI (reference sequence). The CDR3 is CATREMDTQYF. The DNA of the CDR3 is TGTGCCACTCGTGAGATGGATACGCAGTATTTT.

V is TRBV29-1 and J is TRBJ1-2, with 7 nucleotides matching TRBD1. Unmatched junction bases numbered 5, after V lost 4 bases and J lost 6 bases. The CDR3 runs to 12 residues. Germline V CDR1 and CDR2: SQVTM, ANQGSEA. The CDR3, as DNA: TGCAGCGTTGGTAGGGGGCAGAATGGCTACACCTTC. It yields the protein CSVGRGQNGYTF.

The count of this clone is one. The genes are TRBV2 and TRBJ1-2; no firm D call. CDR3 size: 15 residues. Germline assignment: CDR1 SNHLY and CDR2 FYNNEI. The V end lost 8 bases, the J end lost 3 bases, and 19 bases lay between the germline ends. CDR3 sequence (DNA): TGTGCCAGCCCCCCCCCTAGGTCTGGTGACTATGGCTACACCTTC. Translated, it gives CASPPPRSGDYGYTF.

The chain is built from TRBV5-6 and TRBJ1-2; D remains unclear. This CDR3 spans 13 amino acids. Per the germline V gene, CDR1 is SGHDT and CDR2 is YYEEEE. Trimming removed 0 bases from V and 8 bases from J, with 11 bases in between. CDR3 sequence (DNA): TGTGCCAGCAGCTTGGGGGCCCCGAAGGGCTACACCTTC. Protein product: CASSLGAPKGYTF.

V is TRBV4-1 and J is TRBJ2-7, with a tentative D call TRBD2 (7 bases). The germline V gene has CDR1 MGHRA and CDR2 YSYEKL. V was pared by 0 bases and J by 2 bases, with 17 bases between. This CDR3 has 17 amino acids. The CDR3 region has the DNA TGCGCCAGCAGCCAAGAGGGCGAAGGAGGGGGGGCCTACGAGCAGTACTTC. Amino acids: CASSQEGEGGGAYEQYF.

This chain connects TRBV28 to TRBJ1-1, with no clear D. Per the germline V gene, CDR1 is MDHEN and CDR2 is SYDVKM. The CDR3 length is 17 residues. Trimming shortened V by 6 bases and J by 0 bases, and 20 bases separated the two germline ends. The CDR3, as DNA: TGTGCCAGCAGCCCTAGTACATACCCGCGCATGAACACTGAAGCTTTCTTT. It encodes CASSPSTYPRMNTEAFF. Using reference TRBV28 and TRBJ1-1 for the parts outside the CDR3, the full variable domain is DVKVTQSSRYLVKRTGEKVFLECVQDMDHENMFWYRQDPGLGLRLIYFSYDVKMKEKGDIPEGYSVSREKKERFSLILESASTNQTSMYLCASSPSTYPRMNTEAFFGQGTRLTVV.

This chain uses TRBV18 with TRBJ2-4; TRBD2 matches at 8 bases. Germline lookup yields CDR1 KGHSH and CDR2 LQKENI. The CDR3 is made up of 15 amino acids. Trimming took 2 bases from V and 6 from J; bases not matched to a gene: 6. The CDR3 DNA follows: TGTGCCAGCTCACCAAGGCGGGGGGCCCTAAACATTCAGTACTTC. Encoded protein: CASSPRRGALNIQYF.

This chain joins TRBV4-3 and TRBJ1-5; no clear D. CDR3 length equals 16 residues. Germline-derived CDR1 and CDR2 are LGHNA and YSLEER. V was trimmed by 1 base and J by 1 base, leaving 11 bases between them. This chain's CDR3 is CASSQARGPSNQPQHF. In nucleotides, the CDR3 is TGCGCCAGCAGCCAAGCAAGAGGTCCCAGCAATCAGCCCCAGCATTTT.